This is a list of T cell receptor beta chains from one sample in a study of neoadjuvant anti-PD-1 for oral cavity cancer. This table comes from immunoSEQ multiplex PCR, and its TCRdb copy is limited to in-frame clones, with some not included. This table has over 30,000 clones, roughly 85% appearing once. The sample here was PBMCs, taken after nivolumab (anti-PD-1) treatment. These receptors were taken from a person between 40 and 79 years old with oral cavity squamous cell carcinoma. CDR3s leave out the opening cysteine and the closing phenylalanine or tryptophan. Each record gives: J gene, V gene, CDR3 protein.

TRBJ2-3,TRBV20-1,SARSLYTQY
TRBJ1-2,TRBV4-3,ASSQETAPPYT
TRBJ2-7,TRBV7-9,ASSPDRAAYEQY
TRBJ2-7,TRBV5-1,ASSHGGATNSYEQY
TRBJ1-3,TRBV5-1,ASSLAGTETGNTIY
TRBJ2-5,TRBV9,ASSVGTLSETQY
TRBJ2-1,TRBV7-2,ASSFPAGGLNEQF
TRBJ1-4,TRBV6-5,ASSYDRTNEKLF
TRBJ1-3,TRBV6-1,ASSEQGDRRVAMTGNTIY
TRBJ2-1,TRBV6-9,ASRLGWDTSSYNEQF
TRBJ1-5,TRBV2,ASSEGSSNQPQH
TRBJ2-7,TRBV28,ASSSYSGTGSYEQY
TRBJ1-2,TRBV4-2,ASSQEGQGVSGYT
TRBJ2-2,TRBV9,ASSLTSGGRTGELF
TRBJ2-1,TRBV27,ASSLHGGKDRQF
TRBJ1-1,TRBV18,ASSPTRQGMDTEAF
TRBJ1-5,TRBV7-2,ASSASGGREQPQH
TRBJ1-5,TRBV7-8,ASSLRDREGQPQH
TRBJ2-7,TRBV6-6,ASSTPGTSA
TRBJ2-2,TRBV10-1,ASSESVGQNTGELF
TRBJ1-1,TRBV19,ASKNPRGGTEAF
TRBJ2-4,TRBV19,ASSLNIIAKNIQY
TRBJ2-3,TRBV14,ASSQELATDTQY
TRBJ1-2,TRBV7-2,ASSSDSRPYGYT
TRBJ2-2,TRBV6-5,ASQRGSNTGELF
TRBJ1-2,TRBV9,ASSVSKGGDYGYT
TRBJ2-7,TRBV7-2,ASSLSGVTYEQY
TRBJ2-2,TRBV27,ASSLDSGGAYTGELF
TRBJ2-3,TRBV11-3,ASSAGQSGDTQY
TRBJ1-4,TRBV4-3,ASSQDPGQGSGNEKLF
TRBJ2-5,TRBV6-5,ASDDTRGTQY
TRBJ1-1,TRBV30,AWSARVLHTEAF
TRBJ2-5,TRBV9,ASSIRQGGETQY
TRBJ2-7,TRBV4-3,ASSQGWTGQYGNTYEQY
NA,TRBV30,AWSVQGMGEQY
TRBJ2-5,TRBV29-1,SVESGEETQY
TRBJ1-5,TRBV2,ASSVSSNQPQH
TRBJ2-2,TRBV5-5,ASGSLGGGLTGELF
TRBJ2-2,TRBV10-1,ASSGDRAGELF
TRBJ1-1,TRBV5-6,ASSLREKGAF
TRBJ2-7,TRBV11-2,ASSPRTGLNYEQY
TRBJ2-3,TRBV27,ASSGRGRTDTQY
TRBJ2-7,TRBV19,ASSIRAGQGSYEQY
TRBJ2-7,TRBV7-9,ASSLDDSYEQY
TRBJ2-1,TRBV11-2,ASSLGSGGAREQF
TRBJ1-2,TRBV11-2,ASSVRLEGYT
TRBJ1-2,TRBV6-6,ASSPPGEVYGYT
TRBJ1-5,TRBV11-3,ASSLEGSNQPQH
TRBJ1-4,TRBV13,ASSPQGSNEKLF
TRBJ2-1,TRBV5-1,ASSPGLAGGDEQF
TRBJ2-7,TRBV7-8,ASSLGRGQFYEQY
TRBJ1-5,TRBV4-3,ASSQDWYQPQH